This T cell receptor beta chain emerged from a study of long-term antiretroviral therapy in people with HIV. Study at large: There is a gap of about a decade between the earliest samples and the later 2015 immediate-ART recommendation.

This was the immunoSEQ v3.0 assay at survey level. The data were produced by immunoSEQ multiplex PCR, yet TCRdb's version contains in-frame clones alone and is incomplete. Found here are under 30,000 clones, about 85% of them singletons; the top ten hold just under 8.5%. CDR3 length: 19 residues. The V gene end was trimmed by 0 bases and the J gene end by 3 bases; junction bases not matched to a gene: 11. Germline values: CDR1 LGHNA, CDR2 YNFKEQ. The chain combines TRBV4-2 with TRBJ2-1; 10 bases map to TRBD2. Sequenced here: unsorted PBMCs, sampled 3 years after starting antiretroviral therapy. The TCR originated in a middle-aged man with HIV. The CDR3 coding sequence is TGTGCCAGCAGCCAAGATTTTGCTAGCGGGAGTATCGTCTACAATGAGCAGTTCTTC. This encodes CASSQDFASGSIVYNEQFF.